The 32 T cell receptor beta chains below come from one sample, sequenced in a study of OX40 agonist ivuxolimab in advanced cancers. TCRdb keeps only in-frame clones here, not all; method: immunoSEQ multiplex PCR. The table includes about 99,000 clones, approximately 94% detected once. Sample: CD4+ or CD8+ T cells sorted from blood, taken in a trial of the OX40 agonist ivuxolimab. The receptor source for this set is an adult with an advanced solid tumor such as melanoma, head and neck, liver or kidney cancer.

This sequence joins TRBV28 and TRBJ2-1; 7 bases are a match to TRBD1. Germline-derived CDR1 and CDR2 are MDHEN and SYDVKM. The junction had 3 bases not matched to a gene; V was cut back by 4 bases and J by 0 bases. The CDR3 totals 15 residues. The CDR3 loop reads CASSWDSSSYNEQFF. CDR3 coding DNA: TGTGCCAGCAGTTGGGACAGTAGCTCCTACAATGAGCAGTTCTTC.

This chain links TRBV30 with TRBJ2-7, with TRBD2 matching over 9 bases. After removal of 5 bases from V and 1 base from J, the junction contained 3 bases not matched to a gene. Germline CDR1 GTSNPN, CDR2 SVGIG (reference sequence). The CDR3 length is 13 residues. DNA for the CDR3: TGTGCCTGGGTAGCGGGGGAATCCTACGAGCAGTACTTC. Translated, it gives CAWVAGESYEQYF.

The rearrangement links TRBV9 to TRBJ2-7; the D is unclear. Looked up from germline, CDR1 is SGDLS and CDR2 is YYNGEE. The CDR3 has 14 residues. Trimming took off 3 bases at V and 5 bases at J, with 15 bases between the two ends. CDR3 residues: CASSAVGALDEQYF. CDR3 DNA: TGTGCCAGCAGCGCCGTAGGTGCCTTGGACGAGCAGTACTTC.

The chain is built from TRBV9 and TRBJ2-7; D gene ambiguous. V dropped 0 bases and J dropped 4 bases, with 8 bases sitting between them. This CDR3 has 13 amino acids. In germline, CDR1 is SGDLS, CDR2 YYNGEE. CDR3 coding DNA: TGTGCCAGCAGCGTAGGGATAGAGTACGAGCAGTACTTC. The encoded protein is CASSVGIEYEQYF. Full variable domain (outside the CDR3, taken from reference TRBV9 and TRBJ2-7): DSGVTQTPKHLITATGQRVTLRCSPRSGDLSVYWYQQSLDQGLQFLIQYYNGEERAKGNILERFSAQQFPDLHSELNLSSLELGDSALYFCASSVGIEYEQYFGPGTRLTVT.

The chain recombines TRBV9 with TRBJ2-1; 7 nucleotides line up with TRBD2. This CDR3 has 16 residues. With 2 bases clipped from V and 0 bases from J, the junction kept 5 bases outside the gene matches. Germline CDR1 reads SGDLS; CDR2 reads YYNGEE. CDR3 region: CASSVDLADSYNEQFF. The CDR3 bases are TGTGCCAGCAGCGTGGATCTAGCGGACTCCTACAATGAGCAGTTCTTC.

This sequence joins TRBV15 and TRBJ2-2; 9 positions match TRBD1. V trimming: 4 bases; J trimming: 3 bases; junction bases outside the gene matches: 6. This CDR3 is built from 16 residues. CDR1 is LNHNV, CDR2 YYDKDF, per germline (reference sequence). The DNA for the CDR3 is TGTGCCACCAGCACAAGACAGGGGGAGCACACCGGGGAGCTGTTTTTT. It specifies CATSTRQGEHTGELFF.

This chain connects TRBV4-1 to TRBJ2-7; D is undetermined. V lost 4 bases and J 0 bases, leaving 10 bases between the germline ends. CDR1 is MGHRA, CDR2 YSYEKL, per germline. This CDR3 contains 14 residues. The chain's CDR3 is CASSLDGYSYEQYF. CDR3 nucleotide sequence: TGCGCCAGCAGCCTAGACGGGTACTCCTACGAGCAGTACTTC.

The V gene is TRBV28, the J gene TRBJ2-1, with D possibly matching TRBD1 (6 bases). The CDR3 consists of 14 residues. The germline gives CDR1 MDHEN, CDR2 SYDVKM. The germline V and J ends were trimmed by 5 bases and 5 bases, with 13 bases remaining between them. As DNA, the CDR3 is TGTGCCAGCAGTCTCGTGCAGGGGCACAATGAGCAGTTCTTC. Translation gives CASSLVQGHNEQFF.

This chain connects TRBV6-5 to TRBJ1-2; tentative D call: TRBD1 (6 bases). The CDR3 covers 11 residues. The V and J ends lost 5 bases and 6 bases respectively, with 7 bases between them. CDR1 and CDR2 (germline): MNHEY, SVGAGI. The CDR3 DNA sequence: TGTGCCAGCAGTCAGGGGAATGGCTACACCTTC. Protein sequence: CASSQGNGYTF.

This clone was detected once. The chain joins TRBV27 to TRBJ2-1, with a possible D match to TRBD2 (6 bases). Trimming shortened V by 6 bases and J by 3 bases, and 15 bases separated the two germline ends. Germline lookup yields CDR1 MNHEY and CDR2 SMNVEV (reference sequence). The CDR3 totals 15 residues. The CDR3 is CASSLTSPFYNEQFF. In nucleotides, the CDR3 is TGTGCCAGCAGCCTAACTAGCCCCTTCTACAATGAGCAGTTCTTC.

This CDR3 reads CASSMREGTEAFF. CDR3 nucleotides: TGTGCCAGTAGTATGAGGGAAGGGACTGAAGCTTTCTTT. The chain carries TRBV19 and TRBJ1-1; no clear D. The length of the CDR3 is 13 residues. V was shortened by 3 bases and J by 5 bases, with 10 bases between the two germline ends. In germline, CDR1 is LNHDA, CDR2 SQIVND (reference sequence).

The chain employs TRBV6-5 and TRBJ1-1, with unresolved D. Germline lookup yields CDR1 MNHEY and CDR2 SVGAGI. Trimming left V 6 bases short and J 3 bases short, with 11 bases between. The CDR3 covers 13 residues. CDR3 amino acids: CASSSSDDTEAFF. CDR3 nucleotides: TGTGCCAGCAGCTCCTCCGACGACACTGAAGCTTTCTTT.

This chain joins TRBV9 and TRBJ2-1, with D perhaps being TRBD1 or TRBD2 (5 bases each). Trimming stripped 1 base from V and 1 base from J, with 9 bases between. This CDR3 comprises 15 residues. Germline CDR1 and CDR2: SGDLS and YYNGEE. The DNA of the CDR3 is TGTGCCAGCAGCGTACTAGGGGAGTCCTACAATGAGCAGTTCTTC. Translation: CASSVLGESYNEQFF.

The chain couples TRBV6-4 to TRBJ2-1, with TRBD1 as a possible D gene (6 bases). V was clipped by 2 bases and J by 4 bases, with 12 bases between them. The CDR3 spans 15 residues. From germline, CDR1 is MRHNA and CDR2 SNTAGT. This chain's CDR3 is CASSDGDNGYNEQFF. DNA of the CDR3: TGTGCCAGCAGTGACGGGGACAACGGTTACAATGAGCAGTTCTTC.

The chain carries TRBV5-6 and TRBJ2-7, with D unclear. This CDR3 is 13 amino acids long. The V end lost 1 base, the J end lost 2 bases, and 7 bases lay between the germline ends. The V gene's germline CDR1 is SGHDT and CDR2 YYEEEE. CDR3 sequence (DNA): TGTGCCAGCAGCTTGAGGCTAGCCTACGAGCAGTACTTC. This gives the protein CASSLRLAYEQYF.

The rearrangement links TRBV2 to TRBJ2-5, with 7 bases aligning to TRBD2. The V segment lost 2 bases and the J segment 1 base; nucleotides outside the gene matches: 4. Germline CDR1 reads SNHLY; CDR2 reads FYNNEI. The CDR3 sequence is 15 residues long. The CDR3, as DNA: TGTGCCAGCAGTGAACTAGCGGCCCTCCAAGAGACCCAGTACTTC. Protein product: CASSELAALQETQYF.

The J gene is TRBJ2-1, the V gene TRBV2; 7 nucleotides match TRBD1. Germline V gene sequence: CDR1 SNHLY, CDR2 FYNNEI. V lost 8 bases to trimming and J lost 15 bases; unmatched junction nucleotides: 7. This CDR3 contains 10 residues. CDR3 DNA sequence: TGTGCCAGCTTTATGGGACAGCCGTTCTTC. It is translated as CASFMGQPFF.

V gene TRBV7-2 combines with J gene TRBJ2-3; the D gene could be TRBD1 or TRBD2 (5 bases each). V gave up 2 bases and J gave up 0 bases, with 15 bases separating them. Germline CDR1 and CDR2: SGHTA and FQGNSA. This CDR3 contains 17 residues. The CDR3 loop reads CASSLTQTGPSTDTQYF. DNA for the CDR3: TGTGCCAGCAGCTTAACCCAAACGGGGCCTAGCACAGATACGCAGTATTTT.

The chain employs TRBV27 and TRBJ2-7; D not certain. Germline V gives CDR1 MNHEY, CDR2 SMNVEV (reference sequence). The germline V and J ends were trimmed by 3 bases and 4 bases, with 10 bases remaining between them. The CDR3 spans 13 residues. CDR3 in amino acids: CASSFQVRYEQYF. The DNA for the CDR3 is TGTGCCAGCAGTTTTCAGGTCAGATACGAGCAGTACTTC.

The chain employs TRBV11-2 and TRBJ1-1, with D perhaps TRBD1 (5 bases). The CDR3 has 13 amino acids. The V gene lost 4 bases and the J gene lost 7 bases, with 13 bases spanning the gap. Germline assignment: CDR1 SGHAT and CDR2 FQNNGV. The CDR3 region is CASSSERGREAFF. CDR3 DNA sequence: TGTGCCAGCAGCTCCGAACGGGGACGTGAAGCTTTCTTT.

The chain recombines TRBV9 with TRBJ2-5; 10 bases map to TRBD2. The CDR3 covers 15 residues. The V and J ends lost 2 bases and 1 base, in that order; junction bases with no gene match: 2. The germline gives CDR1 SGDLS, CDR2 YYNGEE. The CDR3 DNA sequence: TGTGCCAGCAGCGTGGGACTAGCGAGCCAAGAGACCCAGTACTTC. Protein: CASSVGLASQETQYF.

V usage is TRBV5-8 and J usage is TRBJ1-4, with TRBD1 identical over 10 bases. With V trimmed by 3 bases and J by 8 bases, 4 bases remained unmatched. The CDR3 runs 14 residues. Per the germline V gene, CDR1 is SGHTS and CDR2 is YDEGEE. In DNA form, the CDR3 reads TGTGCCAGCAGCTCGGGACAGGGGCGGGAAAAACTGTTTTTT. This gives the protein CASSSGQGREKLFF.

V gene TRBV7-2 combines with J gene TRBJ2-3; 9 nucleotides agree with TRBD2. Trimming took 1 base from V and 1 from J; bases not matched to a gene: 0. CDR3 length equals 15 residues. Germline loops: CDR1 SGHTA, CDR2 FQGNSA. CDR3 sequence: CASSLGLAGTDTQYF. The CDR3, as DNA: TGTGCCAGCAGCTTAGGACTAGCGGGCACAGATACGCAGTATTTT.

The genes are TRBV7-9 and TRBJ2-3, with 7 positions matching TRBD1. The V gene's germline CDR1 is SEHNR and CDR2 FQNEAQ (reference sequence). The CDR3 runs 19 residues. Unmatched junction bases numbered 17, after V lost 4 bases and J lost 1 base. In nucleotides, the CDR3 is TGTGCCAGCAGCTCATCTGGGACAGTCGTTGGGATCGGCACAGATACGCAGTATTTT. Its translation is CASSSSGTVVGIGTDTQYF.

Concerning this clone itself: The junction and the germline gene differ at one end; a read error may be behind it. This sequence joins TRBV7-9 and TRBJ1-2; 10 nucleotides line up with TRBD1. CDR3 size: 13 residues. Germline-derived CDR1 and CDR2 are SEHNR and FQNEAQ (reference sequence). The CDR3 is CASSLMGTGDFAF. The CDR3 nucleotides are TGTGCCAGCAGCTTAATGGGGACAGGGGACTTTGCCTTC.

The V call is TRBV7-8, the J call TRBJ2-3; maybe TRBD2 (5 bases). V was shortened by 1 base and J by 1 base, with 12 bases between the two germline ends. Germline-derived CDR1 and CDR2 are SGHVS and FQNEAQ. The CDR3 totals 16 residues. The CDR3 nucleotides read TGTGCCAGCAGCTTAGGAGGCGCCGGGGGCACAGATACGCAGTATTTT. This sequence encodes CASSLGGAGGTDTQYF.

The chain couples TRBV9 to TRBJ1-1, with D perhaps matching TRBD1 (5 bases). The germline V and J ends were trimmed by 1 base and 3 bases, with 7 bases remaining between them. The germline CDR1 and CDR2 sequences are SGDLS and YYNGEE. The CDR3 extends over 13 amino acids. The CDR3 spells CASSVLGDTEAFF. The CDR3 nucleotides are TGTGCCAGCAGCGTACTAGGGGACACTGAAGCTTTCTTT.

This chain joins TRBV15 and TRBJ1-2; D call uncertain. Germline V gives CDR1 LNHNV, CDR2 YYDKDF (reference sequence). Trimming took 6 bases from V and 2 from J, leaving 16 bases between them. The CDR3 is 15 residues long. The CDR3 reads CATSFTLTTNYGYTF. CDR3 in DNA: TGTGCCACCAGTTTCACCTTAACCACCAACTATGGCTACACCTTC.

J is TRBJ2-6 and V is TRBV7-9, with 8 positions matching TRBD1. The CDR3 sequence is 16 residues long. CDR1 SEHNR and CDR2 FQNEAQ come from the germline V gene (reference sequence). The V segment lost 3 bases and the J segment 2 bases; nucleotides outside the gene matches: 3. The CDR3 nucleotides are TGTGCCAGCAGCTTGCAGGGGGCGGCTGGGGCCAACGTCCTGACTTTC. Its translation is CASSLQGAAGANVLTF.

The chain combines TRBV15 with TRBJ2-7, with TRBD1 matching over 11 bases. CDR1 and CDR2 (germline): LNHNV, YYDKDF (reference sequence). V was clipped by 0 bases and J by 5 bases; unmatched bases: 3. The CDR3 is 15 residues long. The chain's CDR3 is CATSRDGQGADEQYF. CDR3 coding DNA: TGTGCCACCAGCAGAGATGGACAGGGGGCCGACGAGCAGTACTTC.

This clone was seen just once. The chain employs TRBV6-6 and TRBJ2-7; D is undetermined. The CDR3 has 12 amino acids. Trimming took 3 bases from V and 2 from J, leaving 5 bases between them. Germline CDR1 is MNHNY and CDR2 is SVGAGI (reference sequence). CDR3 residues: CASSYTAYEQYF. In nucleotides, the CDR3 is TGTGCCAGCAGTTATACGGCCTACGAGCAGTACTTC.

The chain combines TRBV27 with TRBJ2-3; the match to TRBD2 covers 10 bases. This CDR3 is built from 16 residues. V was clipped by 5 bases and J by 4 bases; unmatched bases: 9. Looked up from germline, CDR1 is MNHEY and CDR2 is SMNVEV (reference sequence). Here the CDR3 reads CASSPPGLAYADTQYF. CDR3 nucleotide sequence: TGTGCCAGCAGTCCCCCGGGACTAGCGTACGCAGATACGCAGTATTTT.